The source of this TCR beta chain is a study of cytomegalovirus exposure and HLA in healthy donors. At the level of the study: The Caucasian-associated ancestry cluster contained 81% of the 398 genotyped donors.

This clone was detected only once. Its antigen is unidentified. Unmatched junction bases numbered 7, after V lost 3 bases and J lost 6 bases. This CDR3 is built from 15 residues. The germline V gene encodes CDR1 MNHNS and CDR2 SASEGT. General study points: Some TCR beta chains (roughly 160 of them) were listed as cytomegalovirus-associated.

The PCR made use of 60 Vbeta and 13 Jbeta primers. Assay used: immunoSEQ multiplex PCR; TCRdb lists only in-frame clones, some missing. Here the sample spans around 130,000 clones, just under 75% being singletons. This chain joins TRBV6-1 and TRBJ1-5, with 8 bases aligning to TRBD1. The clonotype comes from a man in his forties in good health and CMV-seropositive. The sequenced material came from PBMCs. Here the CDR3 reads CASSDSQGGGQPQHF. For the CDR3, the DNA is TGTGCCAGCAGTGACTCACAGGGGGGGGGTCAGCCCCAGCATTTT.